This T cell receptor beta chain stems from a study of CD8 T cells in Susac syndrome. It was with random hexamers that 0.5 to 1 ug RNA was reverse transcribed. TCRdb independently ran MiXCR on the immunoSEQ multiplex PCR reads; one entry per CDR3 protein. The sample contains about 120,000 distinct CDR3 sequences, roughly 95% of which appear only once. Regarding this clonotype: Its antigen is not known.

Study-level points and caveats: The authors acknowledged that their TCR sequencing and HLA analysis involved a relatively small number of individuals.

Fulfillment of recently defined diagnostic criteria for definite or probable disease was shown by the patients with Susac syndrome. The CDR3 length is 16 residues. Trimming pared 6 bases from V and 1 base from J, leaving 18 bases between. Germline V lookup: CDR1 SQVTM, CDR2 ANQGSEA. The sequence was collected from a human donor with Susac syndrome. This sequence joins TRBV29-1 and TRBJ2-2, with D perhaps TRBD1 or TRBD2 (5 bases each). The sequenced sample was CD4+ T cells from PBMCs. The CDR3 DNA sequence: TGCAGCGTAGAACCCCCGGGACGGAGGAACACCGGGGAGCTGTTTTTT. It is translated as CSVEPPGRRNTGELFF.